Following are 32 T cell receptor beta chains from one sample sequenced in a study of blood T cell repertoires in COVID-19. Sequenced by immunoSEQ multiplex PCR; TCRdb stores in-frame clones only, minus some. The sample has 93,000 or so clones; approximately 88% are singletons. The sample taken for sequencing was peripheral blood. These TCRs come from a woman aged 55-69 years with acute or convalescent COVID-19.

The V call is TRBV7-9, the J call TRBJ2-1; 7 bases align to TRBD2. Germline V gives CDR1 SEHNR, CDR2 FQNEAQ (reference sequence). Losses at the gene ends were 5 bases for V and 8 bases for J; bases not matched to a gene: 6. The CDR3 loop spans 13 amino acids. The CDR3 bases are TGTGCCAGCAGCGAGGGACTATTCGATGAGCAGTTCTTC. Translated, it gives CASSEGLFDEQFF. Complete variable domain (other parts from reference TRBV7-9 and TRBJ2-1): DTGVSQNPRHKITKRGQNVTFRCDPISEHNRLYWYRQTLGQGPEFLTYFQNEAQLEKSRLLSDRFSAERPKGSFSTLEIQRTEQGDSAMYLCASSEGLFDEQFFGPGTRLTVL.

The V and J genes are TRBV27 and TRBJ1-2, with 9 nucleotides matching TRBD1. The CDR3 is 14 amino acids. V gave up 4 bases and J gave up 5 bases; unmatched junction bases: 5. Germline assignment: CDR1 MNHEY and CDR2 SMNVEV (reference sequence). In DNA, the CDR3 is TGTGCCAGCAGTTCCGGGACAGGGAATTATGGCTACACCTTC. Its translation: CASSSGTGNYGYTF.

This rearrangement joins TRBV14 to TRBJ2-3, with 10 bases fitting TRBD2. This CDR3 comprises 16 residues. Trimming removed 0 bases from V and 2 bases from J; junction bases left unmatched: 2. CDR1 is SGHDN and CDR2 is FVKESK in the germline V gene. The CDR3 spells CASSQDSGGNTDTQYF. The CDR3 DNA is TGTGCCAGCAGCCAAGATAGCGGGGGGAACACAGATACGCAGTATTTT.

V and J are TRBV7-2 and TRBJ2-7, with D possibly being TRBD2 (6 bases). Germline V gene sequence: CDR1 SGHTA, CDR2 FQGNSA. Trimming removed 3 bases at V and 2 bases at J, with 11 bases between. The CDR3 spans 14 residues. The CDR3 here is CASSFGTPAYEQYV. The CDR3, as DNA: TGTGCCAGCAGCTTCGGGACTCCTGCCTACGAGCAGTACGTC.

This chain joins TRBV7-3 and TRBJ2-1; 7 positions match TRBD2. The V gene end was trimmed by 1 base and the J gene end by 3 bases; junction bases not matched to a gene: 3. Germline-derived CDR1 and CDR2 are SGHTA and FQGTGA. The CDR3 is 15 residues long. CDR3 amino acids: CASSLSLADYNEQFF. The CDR3 DNA reads TGTGCCAGCAGCTTAAGTCTAGCGGACTACAATGAGCAGTTCTTC.

The V gene is TRBV5-6, the J gene TRBJ1-2; possible D gene TRBD1, 5 bases. V lost 5 bases to trimming and J lost 8 bases, with 19 bases between them. The CDR3 has 14 residues. Germline lookup yields CDR1 SGHDT and CDR2 YYEEEE. CDR3 sequence: CASSPGLPSAGYTF. CDR3 nucleotide sequence: TGTGCCAGCAGTCCGGGACTCCCAAGCGCGGGCTACACCTTC.

The chain uses TRBV5-4 and TRBJ2-1; TRBD2 aligns across 12 bases. Germline V CDR1 and CDR2: SGHNT, YYREEE (reference sequence). CDR3 length: 13 amino acids. The V gene end was trimmed by 7 bases and the J gene end by 7 bases; junction bases not matched to a gene: 3. The DNA of the CDR3 is TGTGCCAGCCTACTAGCGGGAGGTAATGAGCAGTTCTTC. Residues: CASLLAGGNEQFF.

A remark on this clone: Other DNA sequences of this sample code for an identical CDR3. The gene calls are TRBV3-1 (or the pseudogene TRBV3-2) and TRBJ1-1; tentatively, D is TRBD1 (5 bases). Germline lookup yields CDR1 LGHDT and CDR2 YNNKEL (reference sequence). The CDR3 runs to 14 residues. The germline V and J ends were trimmed by 1 base and 1 base, with 7 bases remaining between them. This CDR3 is CASSQVQGNTEAFF. The CDR3 DNA sequence: TGTGCCAGCAGCCAAGTTCAGGGGAACACTGAAGCTTTCTTT.

Worth noting for this clone: The junction and the germline gene differ at one end; a read error may be behind it. The chain links TRBV6-6 to TRBJ2-3; unclear D gene. CDR1 and CDR2 (germline): MNHNY, SVGAGI (reference sequence). CDR3 length equals 15 residues. The CDR3 DNA is TGTACCAGCAGTTACCGGGTACGAAGCACAGATACGCAGTATTTT. Protein product: CTSSYRVRSTDTQYF.

This clone was seen only once. CDR3 amino acids: CASSQAVGGVVGQPQHF. The DNA for the CDR3 is TGCGCCAGCAGCCAAGCGGTGGGGGGGGTAGTCGGTCAGCCCCAGCATTTT. The chain couples TRBV4-1 to TRBJ1-5; possibly TRBD1 for D (5 bases). Trimming shortened V by 1 base and J by 6 bases, and 19 bases separated the two germline ends. Germline CDR1 MGHRA, CDR2 YSYEKL. The CDR3 runs to 17 residues.

The J gene is TRBJ1-4, the V gene TRBV18, with TRBD1 as a possible D gene (6 bases). CDR1 and CDR2 (germline): KGHSH, LQKENI. The CDR3 is 16 amino acids. Between the trimmed V and J ends, which lost 2 bases and 7 bases, there was a span of 17 bases. This CDR3 is CASSPAAGAQGEKLFF. The DNA for the CDR3 is TGTGCCAGCTCACCAGCGGCGGGGGCGCAGGGTGAAAAACTGTTTTTT.

This chain links TRBV12-3 or TRBV12-4 with TRBJ1-3, with D uncertain. Between the trimmed V and J ends, which lost 4 bases and 4 bases, there was a span of 8 bases. The CDR3 contains 13 residues. The CDR3 region is CASSSTGGNTIYF. In DNA form, the CDR3 reads TGTGCCAGCAGTTCTACGGGAGGAAACACCATATATTTT.

CDR3 region: CASSQGSRGNTEAFF. Written as DNA, the CDR3 is TGTGCCAGCAGCCAAGGGAGTAGAGGGAACACTGAAGCTTTCTTT. V and J are TRBV4-2 and TRBJ1-1, with D hard to call. Deletions cut 1 base from V and 1 base from J, with 10 bases between. From germline, CDR1 is LGHNA and CDR2 YNFKEQ. CDR3 length equals 15 residues.

The genes are TRBV5-1 and TRBJ1-1, with TRBD1 matching 7 bases. Germline trimming cut 4 bases from V and 1 base from J; bases unmatched to any gene: 4. This CDR3 has 14 residues. From germline, CDR1 is SGHRS and CDR2 YFSETQ. The CDR3 DNA reads as TGCGCCAGCAGCATGGGACAGCCGAACACTGAAGCTTTCTTT. Protein product: CASSMGQPNTEAFF.

This rearrangement joins TRBV27 to TRBJ2-1, with D hard to call. Germline CDR1 and CDR2: MNHEY and SMNVEV (reference sequence). The CDR3 is made up of 9 amino acids. V lost 10 bases and J lost 15, with 13 bases in between. The CDR3 DNA sequence: TGTGCCACCCTGAGAGCACCGTTCTTC. Protein product: CATLRAPFF.

CDR3 DNA: TGTGCCTGGAGTACGACAGGAAACAATCAGCCCCAGCATTTT. Encoded protein: CAWSTTGNNQPQHF. V gene TRBV30 combines with J gene TRBJ1-5; the D gene is possibly TRBD1 (6 bases). With 2 bases removed from V and 3 bases from J, the gap between germline ends came to 11 bases. CDR1 and CDR2 (germline): GTSNPN, SVGIG (reference sequence). CDR3 length equals 14 residues.

The chain couples TRBV28 to TRBJ2-1; 12 positions match TRBD2. Germline assignment: CDR1 MDHEN and CDR2 SYDVKM. The CDR3 spans 15 residues. V was clipped by 8 bases and J by 10 bases; unmatched bases: 12. The chain's CDR3 is CASYQASGRAGEQFF. CDR3 coding DNA: TGTGCCAGCTACCAGGCTAGCGGGAGGGCCGGAGAGCAGTTCTTC.

The V gene is TRBV5-1, the J gene TRBJ1-1; tentatively, D is TRBD1 (6 bases). V lost 2 bases and J lost 1, with 12 bases in between. Germline loops: CDR1 SGHRS, CDR2 YFSETQ. This CDR3 region has 15 residues. The chain's CDR3 is CASSFSAGANTEAFF. The CDR3 DNA reads TGCGCCAGCAGCTTTTCTGCAGGGGCGAACACTGAAGCTTTCTTT.

The V call is TRBV11-2, the J call TRBJ2-3, with 8 bases matching TRBD2. J was trimmed by 1 base and V by 8 bases; bases with no gene match: 2. The CDR3 is made up of 13 amino acids. Germline CDR1 SGHAT, CDR2 FQNNGV. CDR3 nucleotide sequence: TGTGCCAGCGGTAGCGGGGGCACAGATACGCAGTATTTT. Protein product: CASGSGGTDTQYF.

This chain uses TRBV28 with TRBJ1-6; D unresolved. In germline, CDR1 is MDHEN, CDR2 SYDVKM. V was trimmed by 6 bases and J by 7 bases, leaving 16 bases between them. This CDR3 has 15 residues. The CDR3 DNA follows: TGTGCCAGCAGCCTCGCAGGAGGAACGAATTCACCCCTCCACTTT. Translation: CASSLAGGTNSPLHF. The full variable domain, with the rest looked up from reference TRBV28 and TRBJ1-6, is DVKVTQSSRYLVKRTGEKVFLECVQDMDHENMFWYRQDPGLGLRLIYFSYDVKMKEKGDIPEGYSVSREKKERFSLILESASTNQTSMYLCASSLAGGTNSPLHFGNGTRLTVT.

The chain couples TRBV7-8 to TRBJ2-3, with TRBD2 matching 9 bases. CDR1 and CDR2 from the germline V gene are SGHVS and FQNEAQ. Trimming took 3 bases from V and 0 from J; bases not matched to a gene: 7. The CDR3 sequence is 17 residues long. The CDR3 reads CASSLWTSATSTDTQYF. CDR3 coding DNA: TGTGCCAGCAGCTTGTGGACTAGCGCAACTAGCACAGATACGCAGTATTTT.

The genes are TRBV19 and TRBJ1-1, with a possible D match to TRBD1 (6 bases). Trimming shortened V by 2 bases and J by 5 bases, and 9 bases separated the two germline ends. Germline values: CDR1 LNHDA, CDR2 SQIVND (reference sequence). The CDR3 is 13 residues long. The CDR3 reads CASSIQQGTEAFF. The CDR3 DNA is TGTGCCAGTAGTATACAACAGGGAACTGAAGCTTTCTTT.

This chain links TRBV2 with TRBJ1-5; no clear D gene. V dropped 2 bases and J dropped 4 bases, with 9 bases sitting between them. CDR3 length: 14 residues. Germline CDR1 is SNHLY and CDR2 is FYNNEI. For the CDR3, the DNA is TGTGCCAGCAGTGAATCGGGGATAAATCAGCCCCAGCATTTT. It translates to CASSESGINQPQHF.

The chain recombines TRBV11-2 with TRBJ1-5, with TRBD1 matching over 7 bases. Per germline, CDR1 SGHAT and CDR2 FQNNGV. V trimming: 0 bases; J trimming: 5 bases; junction bases outside the gene matches: 4. The CDR3 loop spans 15 amino acids. The CDR3 is CASSLDGTDYQPQHF. CDR3 nucleotide sequence: TGTGCCAGCAGCTTAGACGGGACAGATTATCAGCCCCAGCATTTT.

This CDR3 reads CASSFLRGSYYNEQFF. CDR3 bases: TGTGCCAGCAGCTTCTTGCGAGGGAGCTACTACAATGAGCAGTTCTTC. V gene TRBV7-2 combines with J gene TRBJ2-1; possibly TRBD2 for D (5 bases). This CDR3 region has 16 residues. From germline, CDR1 is SGHTA and CDR2 FQGNSA. V was trimmed by 3 bases and J by 3 bases, leaving 15 bases between them. Supplemented by reference TRBV7-2 and TRBJ2-1, the full variable domain reads GAGVSQSPSNKVTEKGKDVELRCDPISGHTALYWYRQSLGQGLEFLIYFQGNSAPDKSGLPSDRFSAERTGGSVSTLTIQRTQQEDSAVYLCASSFLRGSYYNEQFFGPGTRLTVL.

Of note for this clone: The sample carries other DNA sequences with the same CDR3. The V call is TRBV7-3, the J call TRBJ2-1, with 11 bases matching TRBD2. CDR3 size: 15 residues. Germline CDR1 reads SGHTA; CDR2 reads FQGTGA. V trimming: 2 bases; J trimming: 10 bases; junction bases outside the gene matches: 7. The CDR3: CASSLLAGGPGEQFF. CDR3 coding DNA: TGTGCCAGCAGCTTATTAGCGGGAGGGCCTGGGGAGCAGTTCTTC.

The chain couples TRBV11-3 to TRBJ2-7; D may be TRBD2 (6 bases). Germline-derived CDR1 and CDR2 are SGHNT and YENEEA. Trimming shortened V by 1 base and J by 2 bases, and 12 bases separated the two germline ends. This CDR3 has 15 residues. The CDR3 sequence is CASSLGVSGPYEQYF. Written as DNA, the CDR3 is TGTGCCAGCAGCTTAGGGGTTAGCGGACCCTACGAGCAGTACTTC. Combining the CDR3 with reference TRBV11-3 and TRBJ2-7 gives the whole variable domain EAGVVQSPRYKIIEKKQPVAFWCNPISGHNTLYWYLQNLGQGPELLIRYENEEAVDDSQLPKDRFSAERLKGVDSTLKIQPAELGDSAVYLCASSLGVSGPYEQYFGPGTRLTVT.

The gene calls are TRBV19 and TRBJ2-3; 7 bases match TRBD2. The length of the CDR3 is 14 residues. Germline CDR1 LNHDA, CDR2 SQIVND (reference sequence). V shed 7 bases, J shed 3 bases, and the junction held 7 bases outside the gene matches. As DNA, the CDR3 is TGTGCCAGTACCGGGAGGAAAATTACAGATACGCAGTATTTT. This sequence encodes CASTGRKITDTQYF.

The chain employs TRBV5-8 and TRBJ2-3; D might be TRBD1 (5 bases). There are 16 residues in the CDR3. CDR1 and CDR2 from the germline V gene are SGHTS and YDEGEE. V lost 3 bases and J lost 1, with 15 bases in between. Here the CDR3 reads CASSSGALSGTDTQYF. CDR3 sequence (DNA): TGTGCCAGCAGCTCTGGGGCCTTATCCGGCACAGATACGCAGTATTTT. The full variable domain, with the rest looked up from reference TRBV5-8 and TRBJ2-3, is EAGVTQSPTHLIKTRGQQATLRCSPISGHTSVYWYQQALGLGLQFLLWYDEGEERNRGNFPPRFSGRQFPNYSSELNVNALELEDSALYLCASSSGALSGTDTQYFGPGTRLTVL.

The chain has TRBV5-1 and TRBJ2-7; TRBD2 agrees at 8 bases. Germline V CDR1 and CDR2: SGHRS, YFSETQ. This CDR3 contains 14 residues. With 1 base clipped from V and 6 bases from J, the junction kept 6 bases outside the gene matches. CDR3 residues: CASSLSGSYSEQYF. The CDR3 coding sequence is TGCGCCAGCAGCTTGAGCGGGAGCTATAGCGAGCAGTACTTC.

This rearrangement joins TRBV11-2 to TRBJ1-5; TRBD1 might be the D (5 bases). The germline V gene encodes CDR1 SGHAT and CDR2 FQNNGV. The CDR3 runs 15 residues. The V and J ends lost 1 base and 3 bases respectively, with 10 bases between them. The CDR3 coding sequence is TGTGCCAGCAGCTTAGGGGGGGGAAACAATCAGCCCCAGCATTTT. Its translation: CASSLGGGNNQPQHF.

This sequence joins TRBV4-2 and TRBJ2-1; the D gene is possibly TRBD2 (6 bases). V was cut by 2 bases and J by 6 bases, with 17 bases left in between. This CDR3 contains 16 residues. CDR1 is LGHNA and CDR2 is YNFKEQ in the germline V gene. The CDR3 bases are TGTGCCAGCAGCCAACCTGACCGACTAGATTCCAATGAGCAGTTCTTC. As protein: CASSQPDRLDSNEQFF.